A selection of T cell receptor beta chains follows, all from one sample in a study of blood T cell repertoires in COVID-19. This table comes from immunoSEQ multiplex PCR, and its TCRdb copy is limited to in-frame clones, with some not included. The sample yields more than 200,000 clones, roughly 80% seen once. The sequenced sample was peripheral blood. Receptors originate from a woman between 35 and 50 years old with active or convalescent COVID-19. The conserved cysteine and the conserved F or W are not part of the CDR3 here.

v_call cdr3_aa
TRBV18 ASSPTGGDTEAF
TRBV4-1 ASAPTGTAPNQPQH
TRBV10-1 AAYRAPPTV
TRBV23-1 ASSPKFSGTSSVLAQF
TRBV5-1 ASSFDRDGYT
TRBV11-2 ASSLLTPSTDTQY
TRBV30 AWSRSRQGVPGELF
TRBV28 ASTVTSGTDTQY
TRBV5-1 ASSPTVGQETQY
TRBV2 ASTKGTSGAGELF
TRBV5-1 ASSSDRAGELF
TRBV18 ASSPIVFEKLF
TRBV15 ATTRQGNQPQH
TRBV28 ASTPTGTSGYNEQF
TRBV10-2 ASSESEGKETQY
TRBV2 ASGGLAERTDTQY
TRBV18 ASFAGLINTEAF
TRBV24-1 ATSDAGGTDTQY
TRBV21-1 ASSLPRNRGVGNIQY
TRBV11-3 ASSSGQGLQETQY
TRBV7-6 ASSLAAGRIYNSPLH
TRBV10-2 ASSEAGTAWGEPLH
TRBV28 ASSWEYNIQY
TRBV7-3 ASSSQAGTEAF
TRBV7-3 ASSSSGTSGDTQY
TRBV7-3 ASSPFETAANTQY
TRBV27 ASSFRGSPLGETQY
TRBV20-1 SASGAGTGTGELF
TRBV25-1 ASGRGIGGNTIY
TRBV5-6 ASSSPPGTNTEAF
TRBV6-5 ASSSPISYTYNEQF
TRBV9 ASSGRDREANTEAF
TRBV5-1 ASSLGQGALGTDTQY
TRBV28 ASSVSGIRTDTQY
TRBV24-1 ATSDPRGAPYGYT
TRBV3-1/TRBV3-2 ASSQVHGYEQY
TRBV19 ASYNYGTGGEKLF
TRBV19 ASSIRGATEAF
TRBV10-3 AISVRGGISYNEQF
TRBV11-2 ASSLAGGVYGYT
TRBV10-3 AIRMTSGGAGELF
TRBV3-1/TRBV3-2 ASSQTGNQPQH
TRBV5-1 ASRAGPGEKLF
TRBV6-4 ASRAEWGEDQETQY
TRBV28 ASSYMGQESGYT
TRBV2 ASSGTSGGEQF
TRBV5-1 ASSLDRDKGNTIY
TRBV19 ASSQTGGNEAF
TRBV18 ASSRGQPYEQY
TRBV28 ASSLGTTGYT
TRBV29-1 SVEDSSNTGELF
TRBV7-9 ASSPRTGEGLNTEAF
TRBV27 ASKASGTSGVGEQF
TRBV6-5 ASSPTGGSSQPQH
TRBV12-5 ASGLAHREGASSYNSPLH